The clone carrying this T cell receptor beta chain was found a few times. What it binds is unknown. These data come from a study of T cell repertoires in aging, cancer and after chemotherapy. At the level of the study: The full dataset contained about 10 million TCR reads. Findings and caveats of the study: No conclusions about immunological memory after chemotherapy can be drawn from the repertoire data. In each cancer cohort, median generation probability increased across chemotherapy, suggesting thymic output rebounded.

Peripheral blood genomic DNA, not sorted cells or RNA, was the template. Per the germline V gene, CDR1 is MNHNS and CDR2 is SASEGT. V shed 6 bases, J shed 4 bases, and the junction held 5 bases outside the gene matches. The CDR3 length is 15 residues. A mixed TRB-A/B primer pool amplified rearranged TRB by multiplex touch-down PCR. Using its own MiXCR run on the multiplex PCR reads, TCRdb lists one record per CDR3 protein. The sample holds about 8,800 distinct CDR3 sequences, about 30% seen once. This clonotype was sampled from a human donor in good health. Source material: blood. The chain couples TRBV6-1 to TRBJ2-2; 10 bases map to TRBD1. CDR3 amino acids: CASSPGQGFTGELFF. For the CDR3, the DNA is TGTGCCAGCAGCCCGGGACAGGGGTTCACCGGGGAGCTGTTTTTT.